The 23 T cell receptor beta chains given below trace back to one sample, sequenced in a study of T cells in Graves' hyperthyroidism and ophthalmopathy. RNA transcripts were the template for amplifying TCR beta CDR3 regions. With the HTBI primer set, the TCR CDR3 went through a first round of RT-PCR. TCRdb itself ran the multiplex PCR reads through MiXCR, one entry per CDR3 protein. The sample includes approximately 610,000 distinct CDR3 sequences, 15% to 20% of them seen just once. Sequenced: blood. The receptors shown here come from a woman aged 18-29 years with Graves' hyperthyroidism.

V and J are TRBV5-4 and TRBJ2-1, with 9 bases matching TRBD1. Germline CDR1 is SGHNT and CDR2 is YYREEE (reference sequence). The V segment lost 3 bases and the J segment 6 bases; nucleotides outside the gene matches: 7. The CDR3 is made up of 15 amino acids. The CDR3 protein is CASSSRDRVGNEQFF. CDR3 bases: TGTGCCAGCAGCTCCCGGGACAGGGTTGGCAATGAGCAGTTCTTC. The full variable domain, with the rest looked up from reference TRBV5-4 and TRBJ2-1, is ETGVTQSPTHLIKTRGQQVTLRCSSQSGHNTVSWYQQALGQGPQFIFQYYREEENGRGNFPPRFSGLQFPNYSSELNVNALELDDSALYLCASSSRDRVGNEQFFGPGTRLTVL.

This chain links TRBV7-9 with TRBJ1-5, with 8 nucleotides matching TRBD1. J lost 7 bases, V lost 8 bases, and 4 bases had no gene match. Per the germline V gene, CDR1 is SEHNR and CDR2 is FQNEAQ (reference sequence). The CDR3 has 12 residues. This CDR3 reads CASGQGMQPQHF. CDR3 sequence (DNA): TGTGCCAGCGGACAGGGTATGCAGCCCCAGCATTTT. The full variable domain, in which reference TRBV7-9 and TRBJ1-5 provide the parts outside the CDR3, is DTGVSQNPRHKITKRGQNVTFRCDPISEHNRLYWYRQTLGQGPEFLTYFQNEAQLEKSRLLSDRFSAERPKGSFSTLEIQRTEQGDSAMYLCASGQGMQPQHFGDGTRLSIL.

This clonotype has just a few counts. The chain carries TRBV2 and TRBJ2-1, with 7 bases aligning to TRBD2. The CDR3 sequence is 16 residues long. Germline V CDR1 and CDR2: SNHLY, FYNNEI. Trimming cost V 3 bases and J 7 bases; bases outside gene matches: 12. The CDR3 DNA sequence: TGTGCCAGCAGTGACTTTACTAGCGCGACGGGGAATGAGCAGTTCTTC. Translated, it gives CASSDFTSATGNEQFF.

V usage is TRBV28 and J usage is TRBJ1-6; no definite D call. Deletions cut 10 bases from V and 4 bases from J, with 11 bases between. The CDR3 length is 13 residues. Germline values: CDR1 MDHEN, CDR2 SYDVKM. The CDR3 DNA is TGTGCCACCGATGGGATGTATAATTCACCCCTCCACTTT. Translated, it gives CATDGMYNSPLHF.

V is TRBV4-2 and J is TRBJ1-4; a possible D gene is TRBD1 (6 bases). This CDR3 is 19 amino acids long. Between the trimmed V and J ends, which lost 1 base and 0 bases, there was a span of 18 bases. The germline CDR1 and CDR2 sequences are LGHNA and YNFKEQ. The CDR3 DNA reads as TGTGCCAGCAGCCAAGCGGGTCCAGGGGCGGGGGCAACTAATGAAAAACTGTTTTTT. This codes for CASSQAGPGAGATNEKLFF.

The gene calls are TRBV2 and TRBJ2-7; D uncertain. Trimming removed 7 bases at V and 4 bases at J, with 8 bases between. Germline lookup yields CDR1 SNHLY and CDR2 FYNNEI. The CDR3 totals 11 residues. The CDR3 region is CASMKGYEQYF. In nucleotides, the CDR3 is TGTGCCAGCATGAAGGGTTACGAGCAGTACTTC.

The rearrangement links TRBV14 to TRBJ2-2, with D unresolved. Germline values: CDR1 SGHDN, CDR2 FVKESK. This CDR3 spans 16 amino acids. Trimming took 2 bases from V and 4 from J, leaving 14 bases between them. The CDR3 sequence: CASSQTLRALTGELFF. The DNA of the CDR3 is TGTGCCAGCAGCCAAACCCTCCGGGCTCTCACCGGGGAGCTGTTTTTT.

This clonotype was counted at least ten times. CDR3 region: CASSYHQGPSNTEAFF. Written as DNA, the CDR3 is TGTGCCAGCAGCTACCACCAGGGGCCCTCGAACACTGAAGCTTTCTTT. The V and J genes are TRBV11-2 and TRBJ1-1, with D perhaps matching TRBD1 (6 bases). Trimming left V 4 bases short and J 1 base short, with 16 bases between. The CDR3 totals 16 residues. Germline CDR1 SGHAT, CDR2 FQNNGV. Complete variable domain (other parts from reference TRBV11-2 and TRBJ1-1): EAGVAQSPRYKIIEKRQSVAFWCNPISGHATLYWYQQILGQGPKLLIQFQNNGVVDDSQLPKDRFSAERLKGVDSTLKIQPAKLEDSAVYLCASSYHQGPSNTEAFFGQGTRLTVV.

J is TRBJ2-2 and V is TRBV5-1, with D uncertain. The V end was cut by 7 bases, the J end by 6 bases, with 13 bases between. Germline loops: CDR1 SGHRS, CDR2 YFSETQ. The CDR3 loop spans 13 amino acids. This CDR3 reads CASSMQGAGELFF. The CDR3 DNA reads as TGCGCCAGCTCAATGCAAGGAGCCGGGGAGCTGTTTTTT.

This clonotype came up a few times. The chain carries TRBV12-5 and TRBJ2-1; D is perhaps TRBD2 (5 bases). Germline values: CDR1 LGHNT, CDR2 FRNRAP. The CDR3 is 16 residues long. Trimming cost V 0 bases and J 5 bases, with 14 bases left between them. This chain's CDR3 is CASGLVLVRGNNEQFF. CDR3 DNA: TGTGCTAGTGGTTTGGTACTTGTCAGAGGGAACAATGAGCAGTTCTTC.

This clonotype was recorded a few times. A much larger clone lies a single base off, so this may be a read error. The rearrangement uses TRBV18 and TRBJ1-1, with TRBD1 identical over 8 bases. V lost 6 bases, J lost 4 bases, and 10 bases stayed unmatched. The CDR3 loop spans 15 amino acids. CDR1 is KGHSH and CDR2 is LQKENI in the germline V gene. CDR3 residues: CASSQYGTGSTEAFF. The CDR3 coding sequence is TGTGCCAGCTCCCAATATGGGACAGGAAGCACTGAAGCTTTCTTT.

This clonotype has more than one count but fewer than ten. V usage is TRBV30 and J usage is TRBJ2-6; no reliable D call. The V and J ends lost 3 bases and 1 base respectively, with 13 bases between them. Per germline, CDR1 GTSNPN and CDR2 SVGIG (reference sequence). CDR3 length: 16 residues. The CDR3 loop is CAWSHPGYSGANVLTF. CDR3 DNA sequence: TGTGCCTGGAGCCACCCGGGCTATTCTGGGGCCAACGTCCTGACTTTC.

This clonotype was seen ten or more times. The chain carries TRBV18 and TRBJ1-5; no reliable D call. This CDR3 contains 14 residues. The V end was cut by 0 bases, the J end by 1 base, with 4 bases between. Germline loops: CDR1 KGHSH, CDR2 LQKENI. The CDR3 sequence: CASSPPTSNQPQHF. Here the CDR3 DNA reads TGTGCCAGCTCACCACCAACCAGCAATCAGCCCCAGCATTTT.

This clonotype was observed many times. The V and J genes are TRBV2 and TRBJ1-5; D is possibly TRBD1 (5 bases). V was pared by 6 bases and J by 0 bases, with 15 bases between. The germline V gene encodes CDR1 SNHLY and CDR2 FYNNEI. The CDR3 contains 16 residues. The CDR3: CASRLDTSFSNQPQHF. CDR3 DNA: TGTGCCAGCAGGCTGGACACATCCTTTAGCAATCAGCCCCAGCATTTT.

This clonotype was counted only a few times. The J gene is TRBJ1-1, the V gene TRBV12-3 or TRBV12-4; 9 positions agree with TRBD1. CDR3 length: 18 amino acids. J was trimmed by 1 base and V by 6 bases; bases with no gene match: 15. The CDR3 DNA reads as TGTGCCAGCAGGCACCGCTCGGGACAGGGAATTTGGAACACTGAAGCTTTCTTT. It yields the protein CASRHRSGQGIWNTEAFF.

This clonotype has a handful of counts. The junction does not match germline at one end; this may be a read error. The CDR3 DNA sequence: TGCAGTGCTAGACGCGAGACCCGGTACTTC. Amino acid sequence: CSARRETRYF. This sequence joins TRBV20-1 and TRBJ2-5, with D uncertain. Germline V CDR1 and CDR2: DFQATT, SNEGSKA (reference sequence). The CDR3 is 10 residues long.

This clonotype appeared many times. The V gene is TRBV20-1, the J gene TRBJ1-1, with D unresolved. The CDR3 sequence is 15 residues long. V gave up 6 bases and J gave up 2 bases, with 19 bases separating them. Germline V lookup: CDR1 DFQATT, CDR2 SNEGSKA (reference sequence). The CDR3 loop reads CSATSYGNSNTEAFF. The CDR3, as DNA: TGCAGTGCGACAAGTTATGGGAACAGTAACACTGAAGCTTTCTTT.

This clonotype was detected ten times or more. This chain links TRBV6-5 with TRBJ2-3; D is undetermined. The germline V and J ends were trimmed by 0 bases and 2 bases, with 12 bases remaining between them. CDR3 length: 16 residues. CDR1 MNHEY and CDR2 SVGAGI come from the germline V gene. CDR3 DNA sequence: TGTGCCAGCAGTTACTCGTACCCCCAGGACACAGATACGCAGTATTTT. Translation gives CASSYSYPQDTDTQYF.

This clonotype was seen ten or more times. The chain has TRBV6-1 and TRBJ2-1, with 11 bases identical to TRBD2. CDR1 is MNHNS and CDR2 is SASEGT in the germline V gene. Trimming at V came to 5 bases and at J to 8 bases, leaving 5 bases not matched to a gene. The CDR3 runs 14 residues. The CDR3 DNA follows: TGTGCCAGCAGTAGAGGGACTAGCGGTTATGAGCAGTTCTTC. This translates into CASSRGTSGYEQFF.

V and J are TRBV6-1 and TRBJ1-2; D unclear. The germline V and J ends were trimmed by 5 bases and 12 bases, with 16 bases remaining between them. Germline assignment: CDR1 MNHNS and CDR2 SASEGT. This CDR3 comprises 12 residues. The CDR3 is CASSSPTASHTF. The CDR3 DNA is TGTGCCAGCAGTTCCCCGACCGCTTCTCACACCTTC.

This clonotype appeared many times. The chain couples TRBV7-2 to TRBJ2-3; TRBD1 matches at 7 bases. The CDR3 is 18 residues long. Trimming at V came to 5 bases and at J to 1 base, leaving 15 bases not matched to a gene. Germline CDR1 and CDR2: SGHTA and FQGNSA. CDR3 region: CASSLRRFDRAGTDTQYF. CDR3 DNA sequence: TGTGCCAGCAGCCTCCGCAGGTTCGACAGGGCGGGCACAGATACGCAGTATTTT.

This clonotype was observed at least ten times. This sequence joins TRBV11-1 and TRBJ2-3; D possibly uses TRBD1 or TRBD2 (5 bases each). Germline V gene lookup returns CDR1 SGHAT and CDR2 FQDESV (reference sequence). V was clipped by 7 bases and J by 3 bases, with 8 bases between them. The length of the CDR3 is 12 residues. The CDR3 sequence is CASTEGTDTQYF. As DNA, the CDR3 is TGTGCCAGCACAGAGGGGACAGATACGCAGTATTTT.

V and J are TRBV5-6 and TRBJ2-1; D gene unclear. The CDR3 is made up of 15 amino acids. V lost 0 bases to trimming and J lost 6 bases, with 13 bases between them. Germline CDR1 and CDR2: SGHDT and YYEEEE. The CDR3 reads CASSLATARGNEQFF. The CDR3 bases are TGTGCCAGCAGCTTGGCGACTGCCCGTGGCAATGAGCAGTTCTTC.